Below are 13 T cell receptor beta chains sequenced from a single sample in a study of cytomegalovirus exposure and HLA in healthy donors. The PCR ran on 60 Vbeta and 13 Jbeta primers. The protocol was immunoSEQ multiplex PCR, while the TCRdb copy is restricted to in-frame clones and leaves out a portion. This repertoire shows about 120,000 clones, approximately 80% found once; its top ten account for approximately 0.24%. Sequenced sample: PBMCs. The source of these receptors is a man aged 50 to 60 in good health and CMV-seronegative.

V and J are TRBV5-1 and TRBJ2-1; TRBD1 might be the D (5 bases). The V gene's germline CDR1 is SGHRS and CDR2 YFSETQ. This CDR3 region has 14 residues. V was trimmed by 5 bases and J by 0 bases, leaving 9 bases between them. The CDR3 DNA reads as TGCGCCAGCAGTCAGGGAAGCTCCTACAATGAGCAGTTCTTC. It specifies CASSQGSSYNEQFF.

In DNA, the CDR3 is TGCGCCAGCAGCCCCGGGGGGAACGAGGCCTACGAGCAGTACTTC. Its protein is CASSPGGNEAYEQYF. The V and J genes are TRBV5-1 and TRBJ2-7, with 7 positions matching TRBD2. V trimming: 4 bases; J trimming: 2 bases; junction bases outside the gene matches: 9. There are 15 residues in the CDR3. CDR1 is SGHRS, CDR2 YFSETQ, per germline.

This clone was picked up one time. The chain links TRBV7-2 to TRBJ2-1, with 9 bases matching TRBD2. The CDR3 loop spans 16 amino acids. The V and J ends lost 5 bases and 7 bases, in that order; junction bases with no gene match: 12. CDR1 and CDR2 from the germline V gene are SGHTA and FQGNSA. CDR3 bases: TGTGCCAGCAGCGTCGTATTGGCGGGGGGGCGTAATGAGCAGTTCTTC. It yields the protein CASSVVLAGGRNEQFF.

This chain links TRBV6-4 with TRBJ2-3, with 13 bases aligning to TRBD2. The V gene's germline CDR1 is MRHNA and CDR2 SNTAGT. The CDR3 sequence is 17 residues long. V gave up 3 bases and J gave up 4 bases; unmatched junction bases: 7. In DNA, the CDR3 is TGTGCCAGCAGTGATCATCAACTAGCGGGAGGGCCAGATACGCAGTATTTT. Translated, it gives CASSDHQLAGGPDTQYF.

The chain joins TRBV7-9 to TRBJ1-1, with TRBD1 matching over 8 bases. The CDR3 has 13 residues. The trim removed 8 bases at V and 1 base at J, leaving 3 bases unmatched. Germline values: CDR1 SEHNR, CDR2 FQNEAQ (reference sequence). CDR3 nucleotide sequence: TGTGCCAGCCGGCAGGGGGCGAACACTGAAGCTTTCTTT. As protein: CASRQGANTEAFF.

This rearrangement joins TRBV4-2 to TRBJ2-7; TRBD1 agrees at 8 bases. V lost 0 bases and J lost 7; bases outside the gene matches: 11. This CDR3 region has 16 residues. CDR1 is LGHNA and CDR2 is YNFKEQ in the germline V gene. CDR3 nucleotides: TGTGCCAGCAGCCAAGATCGGGACAGGAGCTGGGGTGAGCAGTACTTC. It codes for CASSQDRDRSWGEQYF.

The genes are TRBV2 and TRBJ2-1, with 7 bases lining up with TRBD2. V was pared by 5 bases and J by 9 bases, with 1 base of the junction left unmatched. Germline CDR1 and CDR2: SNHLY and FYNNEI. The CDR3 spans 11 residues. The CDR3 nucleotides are TGTGCCAGCAGTAGCGGGGTTGAGCAGTTCTTC. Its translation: CASSSGVEQFF.

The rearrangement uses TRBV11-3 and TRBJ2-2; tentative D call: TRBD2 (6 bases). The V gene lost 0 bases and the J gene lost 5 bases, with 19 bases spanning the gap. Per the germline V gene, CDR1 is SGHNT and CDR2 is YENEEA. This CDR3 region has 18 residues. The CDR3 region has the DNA TGTGCCAGCAGCTTAGATGGGCATAGGCGGGAAGCGACCGGGGAGCTGTTTTTT. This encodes CASSLDGHRREATGELFF.

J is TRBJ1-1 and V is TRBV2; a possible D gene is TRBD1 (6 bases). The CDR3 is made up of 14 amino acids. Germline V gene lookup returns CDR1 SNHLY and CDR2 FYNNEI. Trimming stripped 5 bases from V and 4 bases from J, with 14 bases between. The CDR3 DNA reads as TGTGCCAGCAGTTATGGGGGCCTTGGCACTGAAGCTTTCTTT. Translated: CASSYGGLGTEAFF.

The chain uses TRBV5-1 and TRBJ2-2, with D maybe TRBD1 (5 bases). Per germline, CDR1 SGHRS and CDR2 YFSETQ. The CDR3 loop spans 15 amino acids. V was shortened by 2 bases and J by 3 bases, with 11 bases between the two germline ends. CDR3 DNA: TGCGCCAGCAGCTTACAGGTAGAGGACACCGGGGAGCTGTTTTTT. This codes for CASSLQVEDTGELFF.

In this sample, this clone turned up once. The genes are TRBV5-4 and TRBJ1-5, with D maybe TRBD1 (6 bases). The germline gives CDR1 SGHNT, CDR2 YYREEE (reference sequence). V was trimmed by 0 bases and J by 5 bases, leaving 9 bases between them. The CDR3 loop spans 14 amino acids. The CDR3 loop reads CASSLEPGDQPQHF. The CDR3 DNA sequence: TGTGCCAGCAGCTTGGAACCAGGGGATCAGCCCCAGCATTTT. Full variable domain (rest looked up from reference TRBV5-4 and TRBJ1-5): ETGVTQSPTHLIKTRGQQVTLRCSSQSGHNTVSWYQQALGQGPQFIFQYYREEENGRGNFPPRFSGLQFPNYSSELNVNALELDDSALYLCASSLEPGDQPQHFGDGTRLSIL.

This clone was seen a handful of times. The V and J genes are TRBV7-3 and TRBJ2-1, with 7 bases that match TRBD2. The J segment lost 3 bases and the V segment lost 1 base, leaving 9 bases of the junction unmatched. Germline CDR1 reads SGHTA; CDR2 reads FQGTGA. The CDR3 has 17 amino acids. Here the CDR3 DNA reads TGTGCCAGCAGCTTAATGGGCGGGAGCGGAGTCTACAATGAGCAGTTCTTC. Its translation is CASSLMGGSGVYNEQFF.

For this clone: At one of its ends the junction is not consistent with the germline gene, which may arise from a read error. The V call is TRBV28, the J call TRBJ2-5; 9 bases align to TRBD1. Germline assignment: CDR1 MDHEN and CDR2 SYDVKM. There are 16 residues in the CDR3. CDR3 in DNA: TGTGCCAGCAGTTTACCACCCGGGACAGGGCAAGGGACCCAGTACTTC. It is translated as CASSLPPGTGQGTQYF.